These T cell receptor beta chains were read from a single sample in a study of shared clonotypes between healthy human individuals. Libraries were prepared by immunoSEQ multiplex PCR; TCRdb keeps only in-frame clonotypes and omits some of them. The data hold 2 million to 2.5 million clones, with approximately 94% observed a single time. The sequenced sample consisted of naive CD8+ T cells sorted from blood. These receptors came from a young man in good health. Each CDR3 is given with its conserved first and last residue. The D gene is left open where the match is weak. Expanded clones are given a class, and other clones once, few, many or no size at all.

TRBJ1-1	-	TRBV6-5	-	CASSYGAGMEAFF	TGTGCCAGCAGTTACGGCGCAGGGATGGAAGCTTTCTTT
TRBJ1-2	-	TRBV6-6	-	CATLGGDGYTF	TGTGCCACCCTAGGGGGAGATGGCTACACCTTC
TRBJ2-7	-	TRBV27	-	CASSLSRLSEQYF	TGTGCCAGCAGTTTATCGCGGCTCTCCGAGCAGTACTTC
TRBJ1-1	-	TRBV13	once	CASSLRQENTEAFF	TGTGCCAGCAGCTTACGACAGGAGAACACTGAAGCTTTCTTT
TRBJ1-1	-	TRBV14	-	CASSQAPASTEAFF	TGTGCCAGCAGCCAAGCCCCTGCCTCGACTGAAGCTTTCTTT
TRBJ1-4	-	TRBV9	-	CASSVTASTNEKLFF	TGTGCCAGCAGCGTTACGGCATCAACTAATGAAAAACTGTTTTTT
TRBJ1-3	TRBD1	TRBV9	-	CASSVDLAPRTGGNTIYF	TGTGCCAGCAGCGTAGACCTAGCCCCAAGGACAGGCGGAAACACCATATATTTT
TRBJ1-1	-	TRBV28	-	CASSLVGEKTEAFF	TGTGCCAGCAGTTTGGTGGGGGAGAAGACTGAAGCTTTCTTT
TRBJ2-3	TRBD1	TRBV2	-	CASSARDSEIDTQYF	TGTGCCAGCAGTGCCCGGGACAGTGAGATAGATACGCAGTATTTT
TRBJ2-7	TRBD1	TRBV6-5	-	CASSYSIGQASYEQYF	TGTGCCAGCAGTTACTCGATCGGACAGGCCTCCTACGAGCAGTACTTC
TRBJ2-7	-	TRBV4-3	-	CASSQDDGESSYEQYF	TGCGCCAGCAGCCAGGACGACGGGGAGAGCTCCTACGAGCAGTACTTC
TRBJ2-7	-	TRBV7-6	-	CASSLGQGGDFYEQYF	TGTGCCAGCAGCTTAGGACAGGGAGGCGACTTTTACGAGCAGTACTTC
TRBJ2-7	TRBD1	TRBV15	once	CATSRIDRGNEQYF	TGTGCCACCAGCAGAATAGACAGGGGCAACGAGCAGTACTTC
TRBJ1-2	-	TRBV28	-	CASSSPFFGDGYTF	TGTGCCAGCAGTTCTCCCTTTTTTGGCGATGGCTACACCTTC
TRBJ1-5	TRBD1	TRBV6-1	few	CASRPDRVNQPQHF	TGTGCCAGCAGACCGGACAGGGTGAATCAGCCCCAGCATTTT
TRBJ1-1	TRBD1	TRBV6-5	-	CASSQGGEATEAFF	TGTGCCAGCAGCCAGGGGGGCGAAGCAACTGAAGCTTTCTTT
TRBJ1-1	TRBD1	TRBV13	-	CASSWGTGGKDTEAFF	TGTGCCAGCAGCTGGGGGACAGGGGGCAAGGACACTGAAGCTTTCTTT